This TCR beta chain was sequenced during a study of immune characterization of retroperitoneal liposarcoma. This clonotype was counted between two and nine times. Trimming shortened V by 0 bases and J by 13 bases, and 18 bases separated the two germline ends. Germline CDR1 KGHDR, CDR2 SFDVKD. The CDR3 contains 15 residues. TCRdb processed the PCR reads anew with MiXCR; each CDR3 protein has one entry. The sample has fewer than 14,000 distinct CDR3 sequences, roughly 29% seen once. The sequence came from a male donor with retroperitoneal liposarcoma. Sample: tumor tissue. This sequence joins TRBV24-1 and TRBJ2-1; no firm D call. The CDR3 spells CATSDLRQSQETQFF. In nucleotides, the CDR3 is TGTGCCACCAGTGATTTGCGGCAGTCTCAAGAGACCCAGTTCTTC.